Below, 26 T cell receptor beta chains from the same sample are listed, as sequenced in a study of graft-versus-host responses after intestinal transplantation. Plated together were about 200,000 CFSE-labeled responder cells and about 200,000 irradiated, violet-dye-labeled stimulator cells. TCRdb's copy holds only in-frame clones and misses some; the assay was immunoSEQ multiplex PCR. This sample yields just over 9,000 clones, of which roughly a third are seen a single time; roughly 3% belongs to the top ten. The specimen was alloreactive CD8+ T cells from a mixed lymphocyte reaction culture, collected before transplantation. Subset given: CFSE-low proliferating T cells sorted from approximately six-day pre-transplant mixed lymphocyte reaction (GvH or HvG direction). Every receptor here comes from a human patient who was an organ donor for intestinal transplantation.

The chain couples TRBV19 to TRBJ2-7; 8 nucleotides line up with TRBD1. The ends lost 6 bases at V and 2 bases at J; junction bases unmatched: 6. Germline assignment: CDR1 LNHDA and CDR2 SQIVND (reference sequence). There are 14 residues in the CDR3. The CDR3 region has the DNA TGTGCCAGTAGCCCCGGGACAGGCCCCTACGAGCAGTACTTC. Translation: CASSPGTGPYEQYF.

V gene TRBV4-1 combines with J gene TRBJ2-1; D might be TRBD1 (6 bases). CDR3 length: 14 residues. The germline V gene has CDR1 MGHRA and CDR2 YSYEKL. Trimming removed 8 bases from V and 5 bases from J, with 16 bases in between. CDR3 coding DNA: TGCGCCAGCTCCGTACAGGGAAGAAACAATGAGCAGTTCTTC. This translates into CASSVQGRNNEQFF.

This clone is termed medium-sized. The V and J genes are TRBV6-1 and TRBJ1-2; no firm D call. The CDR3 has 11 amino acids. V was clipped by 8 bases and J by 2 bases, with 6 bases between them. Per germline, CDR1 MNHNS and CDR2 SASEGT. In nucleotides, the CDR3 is TGTGCCAGCGACTGGAACTATGGCTACACCTTC. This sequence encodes CASDWNYGYTF.

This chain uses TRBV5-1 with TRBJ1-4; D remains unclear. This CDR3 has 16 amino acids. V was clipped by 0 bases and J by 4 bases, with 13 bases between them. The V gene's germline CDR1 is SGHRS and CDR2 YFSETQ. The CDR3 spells CASSLGSGRLNEKLFF. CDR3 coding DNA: TGCGCCAGCAGCTTGGGTTCGGGGAGGCTTAATGAAAAACTGTTTTTT.

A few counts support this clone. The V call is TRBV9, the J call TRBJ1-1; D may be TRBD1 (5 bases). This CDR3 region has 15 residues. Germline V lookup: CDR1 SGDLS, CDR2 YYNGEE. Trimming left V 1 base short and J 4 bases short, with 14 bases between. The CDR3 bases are TGTGCCAGCAGCGTAAGAGACGCAGGGTTCACTGAAGCTTTCTTT. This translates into CASSVRDAGFTEAFF.

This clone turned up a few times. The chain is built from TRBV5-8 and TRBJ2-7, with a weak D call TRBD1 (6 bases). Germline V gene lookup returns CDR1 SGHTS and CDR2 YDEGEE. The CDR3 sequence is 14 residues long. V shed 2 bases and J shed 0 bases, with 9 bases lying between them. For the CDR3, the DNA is TGTGCCAGCAGCTTCGGGACACCCTCCTACGAGCAGTACTTC. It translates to CASSFGTPSYEQYF.

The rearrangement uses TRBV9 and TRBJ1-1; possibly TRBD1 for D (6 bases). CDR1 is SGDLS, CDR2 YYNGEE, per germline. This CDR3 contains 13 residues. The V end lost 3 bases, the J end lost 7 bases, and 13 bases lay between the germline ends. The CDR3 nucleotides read TGTGCCAGCAGCGCCGACAGGTACGATGAAGCTTTCTTT. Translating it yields CASSADRYDEAFF.

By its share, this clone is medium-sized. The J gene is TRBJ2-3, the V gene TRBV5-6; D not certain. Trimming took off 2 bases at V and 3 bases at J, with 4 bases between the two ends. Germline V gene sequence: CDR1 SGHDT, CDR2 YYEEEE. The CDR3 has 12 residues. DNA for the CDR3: TGTGCCAGCAGCTTCGGGACAGATACGCAGTATTTT. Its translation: CASSFGTDTQYF.

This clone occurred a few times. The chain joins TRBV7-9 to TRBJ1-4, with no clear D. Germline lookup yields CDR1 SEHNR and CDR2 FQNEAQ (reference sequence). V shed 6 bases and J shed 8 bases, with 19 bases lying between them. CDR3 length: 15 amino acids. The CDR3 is CASSDFEGPEEKLFF. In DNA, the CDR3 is TGTGCCAGCAGTGATTTCGAGGGCCCGGAAGAAAAACTGTTTTTT.

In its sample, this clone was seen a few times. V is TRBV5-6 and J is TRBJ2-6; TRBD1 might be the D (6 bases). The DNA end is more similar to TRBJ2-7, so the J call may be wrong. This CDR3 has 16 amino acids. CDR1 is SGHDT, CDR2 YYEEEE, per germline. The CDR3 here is CASSPLLRQAAYEQYF. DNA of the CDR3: TGTGCCAGCAGCCCCCTCCTTAGACAGGCCGCCTACGAGCAGTACTTC.

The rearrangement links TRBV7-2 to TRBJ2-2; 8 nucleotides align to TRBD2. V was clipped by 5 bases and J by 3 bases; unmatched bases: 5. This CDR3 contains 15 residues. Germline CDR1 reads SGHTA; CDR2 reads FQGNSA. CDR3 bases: TGTGCCAGCAGCACCACTAGCGGCTACACCGGGGAGCTGTTTTTT. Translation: CASSTTSGYTGELFF.

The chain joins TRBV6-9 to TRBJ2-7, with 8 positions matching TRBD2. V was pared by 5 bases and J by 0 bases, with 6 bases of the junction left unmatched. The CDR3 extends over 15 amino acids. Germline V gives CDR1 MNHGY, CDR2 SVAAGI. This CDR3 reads CASSEETSGSYEQYF. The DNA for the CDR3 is TGTGCCAGCAGTGAAGAAACTAGCGGCTCCTACGAGCAGTACTTC.

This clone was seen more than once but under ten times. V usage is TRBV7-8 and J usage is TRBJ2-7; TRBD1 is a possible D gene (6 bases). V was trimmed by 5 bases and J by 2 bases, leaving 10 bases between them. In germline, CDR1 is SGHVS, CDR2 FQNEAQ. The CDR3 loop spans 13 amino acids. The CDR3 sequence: CASSADRTYEQYF. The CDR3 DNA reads TGTGCCAGCAGCGCGGACAGAACCTACGAGCAGTACTTC.

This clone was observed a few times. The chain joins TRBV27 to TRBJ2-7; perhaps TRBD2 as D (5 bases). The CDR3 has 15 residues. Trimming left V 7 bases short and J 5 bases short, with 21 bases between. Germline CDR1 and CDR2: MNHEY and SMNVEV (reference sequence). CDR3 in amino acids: CASKPLVGLKDEQYF. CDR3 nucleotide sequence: TGTGCCAGCAAACCCTTAGTTGGACTTAAGGACGAGCAGTACTTC.

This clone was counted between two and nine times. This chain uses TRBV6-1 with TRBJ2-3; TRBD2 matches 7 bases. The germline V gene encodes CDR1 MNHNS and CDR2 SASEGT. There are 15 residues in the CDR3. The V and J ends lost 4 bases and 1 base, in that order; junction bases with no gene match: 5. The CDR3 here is CASSVVAGGTDTQYF. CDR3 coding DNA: TGTGCCAGCAGTGTCGTGGCGGGAGGCACAGATACGCAGTATTTT.

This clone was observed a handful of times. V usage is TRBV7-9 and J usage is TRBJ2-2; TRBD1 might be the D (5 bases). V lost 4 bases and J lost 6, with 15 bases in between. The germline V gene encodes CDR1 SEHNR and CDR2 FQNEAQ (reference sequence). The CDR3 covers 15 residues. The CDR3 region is CASSSTSREAGELFF. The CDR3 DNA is TGTGCCAGCAGCTCCACCAGCAGGGAAGCCGGGGAGCTGTTTTTT.

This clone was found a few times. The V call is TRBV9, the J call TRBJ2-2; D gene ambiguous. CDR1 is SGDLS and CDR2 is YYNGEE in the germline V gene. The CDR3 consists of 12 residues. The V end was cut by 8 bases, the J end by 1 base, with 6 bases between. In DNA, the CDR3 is TGTGCCAGGCTCGGGAACACCGGGGAGCTGTTTTTT. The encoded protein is CARLGNTGELFF.

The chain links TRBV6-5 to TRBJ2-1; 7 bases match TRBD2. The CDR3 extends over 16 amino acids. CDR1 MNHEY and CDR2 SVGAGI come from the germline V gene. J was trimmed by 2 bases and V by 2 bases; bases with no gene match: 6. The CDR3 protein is CASSYQAGFPYNEQFF. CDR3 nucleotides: TGTGCCAGCAGTTACCAAGCGGGGTTTCCCTACAATGAGCAGTTCTTC.

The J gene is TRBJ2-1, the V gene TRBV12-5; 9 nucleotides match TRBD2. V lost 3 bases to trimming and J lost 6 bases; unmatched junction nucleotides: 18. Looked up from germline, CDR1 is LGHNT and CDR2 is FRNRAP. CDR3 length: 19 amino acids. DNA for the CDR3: TGTGCTAGTGGTTTAACCCAGCGGGGGGATACTGTACCGTTCAATGAGCAGTTCTTC. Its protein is CASGLTQRGDTVPFNEQFF.

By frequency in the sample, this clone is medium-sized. The CDR3 nucleotides are TGTGCCAGCAGGGTGGACAGGGGGTTGTCCTACAATGAGCAGTTCTTC. This codes for CASRVDRGLSYNEQFF. The chain uses TRBV5-4 and TRBJ2-1, with 10 bases aligning to TRBD1. With 5 bases clipped from V and 1 base from J, the junction kept 6 bases outside the gene matches. The length of the CDR3 is 16 residues. The germline gives CDR1 SGHNT, CDR2 YYREEE (reference sequence).

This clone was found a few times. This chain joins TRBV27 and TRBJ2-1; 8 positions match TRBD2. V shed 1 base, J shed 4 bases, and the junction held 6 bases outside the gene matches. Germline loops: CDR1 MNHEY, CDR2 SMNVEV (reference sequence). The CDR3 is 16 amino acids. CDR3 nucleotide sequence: TGTGCCAGCAGTTTATACGGGGGGGCCTCTTACAATGAGCAGTTCTTC. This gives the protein CASSLYGGASYNEQFF.

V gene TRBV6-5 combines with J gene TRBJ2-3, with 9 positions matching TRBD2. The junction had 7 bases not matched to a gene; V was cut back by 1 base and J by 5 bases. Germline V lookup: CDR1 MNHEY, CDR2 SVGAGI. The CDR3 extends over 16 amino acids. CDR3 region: CASSYLAGASLDTQYF. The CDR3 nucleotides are TGTGCCAGCAGTTACTTAGCGGGGGCCTCCCTAGATACGCAGTATTTT.

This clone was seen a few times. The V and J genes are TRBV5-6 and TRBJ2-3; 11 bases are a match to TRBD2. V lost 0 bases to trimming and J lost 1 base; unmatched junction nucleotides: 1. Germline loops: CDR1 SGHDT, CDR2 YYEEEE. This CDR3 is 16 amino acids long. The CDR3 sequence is CASSLALAGGTDTQYF. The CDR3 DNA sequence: TGTGCCAGCAGCTTGGCACTAGCGGGGGGCACAGATACGCAGTATTTT.

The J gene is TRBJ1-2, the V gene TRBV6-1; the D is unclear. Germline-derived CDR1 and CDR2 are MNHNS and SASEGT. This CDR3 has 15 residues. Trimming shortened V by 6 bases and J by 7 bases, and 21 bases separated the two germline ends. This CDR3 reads CASRAGFAEMGGYTF. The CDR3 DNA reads TGTGCCAGCAGAGCCGGTTTTGCGGAAATGGGTGGCTACACCTTC.

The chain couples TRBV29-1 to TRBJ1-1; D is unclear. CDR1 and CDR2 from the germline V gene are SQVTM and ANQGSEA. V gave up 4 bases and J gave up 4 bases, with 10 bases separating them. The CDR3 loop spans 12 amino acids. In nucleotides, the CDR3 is TGCAGCGTTGCTCTCACCGGCACTGAAGCTTTCTTT. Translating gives CSVALTGTEAFF. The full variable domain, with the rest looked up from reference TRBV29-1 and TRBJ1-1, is SAVISQKPSRDICQRGTSLTIQCQVDSQVTMMFWYRQQPGQSLTLIATANQGSEATYESGFVIDKFPISRPNLTFSTLTVSNMSPEDSSIYLCSVALTGTEAFFGQGTRLTVV.

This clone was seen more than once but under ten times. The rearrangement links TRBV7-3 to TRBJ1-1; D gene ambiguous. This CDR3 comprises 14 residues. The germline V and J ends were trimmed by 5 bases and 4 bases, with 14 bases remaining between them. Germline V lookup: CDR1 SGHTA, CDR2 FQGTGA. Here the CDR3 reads CASSPIGRGTEAFF. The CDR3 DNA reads TGTGCCAGCAGCCCCATCGGCCGAGGCACTGAAGCTTTCTTT.